The 32 T cell receptor beta chains in this list originate from one sample, sequenced in a study of cytomegalovirus exposure and HLA in healthy donors. The assay was immunoSEQ multiplex PCR, and TCRdb's table has in-frame clones only and misses some. Altogether around 56,000 clones are present, roughly 87% being singletons, with the ten largest covering about 16%. The source material was PBMCs. Receptor source: a woman aged 18-35 years in good health and CMV-seronegative.

The V call is TRBV30, the J call TRBJ1-2; TRBD1 aligns across 9 bases. V trimming: 2 bases; J trimming: 6 bases; junction bases outside the gene matches: 7. The CDR3 is 14 amino acids. In germline, CDR1 is GTSNPN, CDR2 SVGIG (reference sequence). The CDR3 is CAWSTNRGQNGYTF. CDR3 coding DNA: TGTGCCTGGAGTACCAACAGGGGGCAGAATGGCTACACCTTC.

The gene calls are TRBV27 and TRBJ2-7, with TRBD1 as a possible D gene (6 bases). The length of the CDR3 is 15 residues. Germline V gene sequence: CDR1 MNHEY, CDR2 SMNVEV (reference sequence). V lost 0 bases, J lost 1 base, and 10 bases lay in between. The CDR3 loop is CASSLSTGVSYEQYF. In DNA, the CDR3 is TGTGCCAGCAGTTTATCGACAGGCGTTTCCTACGAGCAGTACTTC.

The chain has TRBV16 and TRBJ2-7, with TRBD1 identical over 11 bases. The trim removed 2 bases at V and 0 bases at J, leaving 12 bases unmatched. The germline gives CDR1 KGHSY, CDR2 FQNENV. This CDR3 contains 19 residues. For the CDR3, the DNA is TGTGCCAGCAGCCAAAATAGGACAGGGGGCCTCCTCGTCTCCTACGAGCAGTACTTC. This codes for CASSQNRTGGLLVSYEQYF.

The CDR3 here is CAWSVGGPLSYEQYF. As DNA, the CDR3 is TGTGCCTGGAGTGTAGGAGGGCCCCTCTCCTACGAGCAGTACTTC. This chain uses TRBV30 with TRBJ2-7; D may be TRBD2 (6 bases). Trimming stripped 0 bases from V and 0 bases from J, with 12 bases between. The CDR3 length is 15 residues. The germline gives CDR1 GTSNPN, CDR2 SVGIG (reference sequence).

This clone has just one count. This CDR3 is CASSLATSSEQYF. DNA of the CDR3: TGTGCCAGCAGCTTAGCGACTAGTAGCGAGCAGTACTTC. The chain carries TRBV7-9 and TRBJ2-7, with D possibly being TRBD2 (6 bases). This CDR3 is built from 13 residues. V was trimmed by 0 bases and J by 6 bases, leaving 9 bases between them. Germline V gives CDR1 SEHNR, CDR2 FQNEAQ (reference sequence).

The chain has TRBV30 and TRBJ1-1; TRBD1 matches at 7 bases. The CDR3 spans 13 residues. Germline V gene data show CDR1 as GTSNPN and CDR2 as SVGIG (reference sequence). V lost 8 bases to trimming and J lost 5 bases; unmatched junction nucleotides: 11. The CDR3 protein is CARGTAGGTEAFF. The CDR3, as DNA: TGTGCCCGCGGGACAGCCGGGGGAACTGAAGCTTTCTTT.

The table lists this clone with a few counts. This chain connects TRBV2 to TRBJ2-7; tentative D call: TRBD1 (8 bases). CDR3 length equals 13 residues. Germline CDR1 reads SNHLY; CDR2 reads FYNNEI. V gave up 8 bases and J gave up 5 bases, with 16 bases separating them. The CDR3 DNA reads as TGTGCCAGCGGGAGGGGACAGGTGGACGAGCAGTACTTC. This translates into CASGRGQVDEQYF.

A word on this clone: Other DNA sequences in the same sample also yield this CDR3. CDR3 nucleotide sequence: TGTGCCAGCAGCTTGGACGGCTACGAGCAGTACTTC. Translation: CASSLDGYEQYF. The V and J genes are TRBV5-5 and TRBJ2-7; D ambiguous. Looked up from germline, CDR1 is SGHKS and CDR2 is YYEKEE (reference sequence). This CDR3 region has 12 residues. V lost 0 bases, J lost 3 bases, and 4 bases lay in between. Full variable domain (missing parts from reference TRBV5-5 and TRBJ2-7): DAGVTQSPTHLIKTRGQQVTLRCSPISGHKSVSWYQQVLGQGPQFIFQYYEKEERGRGNFPDRFSARQFPNYSSELNVNALLLGDSALYLCASSLDGYEQYFGPGTRLTVT.

The V call is TRBV6-1, the J call TRBJ1-1, with D unresolved. Germline lookup yields CDR1 MNHNS and CDR2 SASEGT. Trimming pared 7 bases from V and 8 bases from J, leaving 8 bases between. The CDR3 has 10 amino acids. The CDR3, as DNA: TGTGCCAGCATGCCGGGAGAAGCTTTCTTT. Encoded protein: CASMPGEAFF.

The genes are TRBV6-1 and TRBJ2-3; D may be TRBD1 (6 bases). The germline V gene encodes CDR1 MNHNS and CDR2 SASEGT. The germline V and J ends were trimmed by 3 bases and 6 bases, with 19 bases remaining between them. The CDR3 sequence is 16 residues long. CDR3 nucleotides: TGTGCCAGCAGTGAGTTCGGACAGCTGACCTTGGATACGCAGTATTTT. Amino acid sequence: CASSEFGQLTLDTQYF.

The chain is built from TRBV5-6 and TRBJ1-4; D uncertain. The V gene lost 0 bases and the J gene lost 0 bases, with 6 bases spanning the gap. Germline-derived CDR1 and CDR2 are SGHDT and YYEEEE. The length of the CDR3 is 15 residues. The CDR3 region is CASSLGTATNEKLFF. In DNA, the CDR3 is TGTGCCAGCAGCTTGGGTACTGCAACTAATGAAAAACTGTTTTTT. Complete variable domain (other parts from reference TRBV5-6 and TRBJ1-4): DAGVTQSPTHLIKTRGQQVTLRCSPKSGHDTVSWYQQALGQGPQFIFQYYEEEERQRGNFPDRFSGHQFPNYSSELNVNALLLGDSALYLCASSLGTATNEKLFFGSGTQLSVL.

The rearrangement links TRBV4-1 to TRBJ1-4, with D possibly being TRBD1 (6 bases). Germline-derived CDR1 and CDR2 are MGHRA and YSYEKL. The length of the CDR3 is 15 residues. V gave up 3 bases and J gave up 7 bases, with 15 bases separating them. CDR3 in DNA: TGCGCCAGCAGCCAGAGCACAGGGAAAGGTGAAAAACTGTTTTTT. It specifies CASSQSTGKGEKLFF.

V is TRBV2 and J is TRBJ2-2, with D possibly TRBD2 on 6 matching bases. V was cut by 6 bases and J by 7 bases, with 12 bases left in between. CDR1 SNHLY and CDR2 FYNNEI come from the germline V gene. The CDR3 is 13 residues long. The CDR3 DNA is TGTGCCAGCAGGTCTACTAGCTTCGGGGAGCTGTTTTTT. Its protein product is CASRSTSFGELFF.

The chain combines TRBV30 with TRBJ1-2; a weak D match, TRBD1 (5 bases). V gave up 0 bases and J gave up 8 bases, with 16 bases separating them. CDR3 size: 14 residues. Germline V gene data show CDR1 as GTSNPN and CDR2 as SVGIG (reference sequence). CDR3 DNA sequence: TGTGCCTGGAGTGTAAGTCGGCAGGGTAAAGGCTACACCTTC. This sequence encodes CAWSVSRQGKGYTF.

The J gene is TRBJ1-4, the V gene TRBV6-6, with D unresolved. Germline V CDR1 and CDR2: MNHNY, SVGAGI (reference sequence). Trimming cost V 11 bases and J 4 bases, with 14 bases left between them. This CDR3 has 13 residues. The DNA for the CDR3 is TGTGCCGCCCAGGCGGGGTATAATGAAAAACTGTTTTTT. Protein sequence: CAAQAGYNEKLFF.

V usage is TRBV4-2 and J usage is TRBJ2-4; possibly TRBD2 for D (5 bases). Germline V gives CDR1 LGHNA, CDR2 YNFKEQ. The V end was cut by 0 bases, the J end by 1 base, with 19 bases between. This CDR3 is built from 19 residues. The CDR3 DNA follows: TGTGCCAGCAGCCAAGATATATGGGTAGACTATAGGGCCAAAAACATTCAGTACTTC. This translates into CASSQDIWVDYRAKNIQYF.

The chain couples TRBV4-1 to TRBJ1-1, with 10 bases that match TRBD1. The CDR3 runs 15 residues. Germline assignment: CDR1 MGHRA and CDR2 YSYEKL. Germline trimming cut 5 bases from V and 3 bases from J; bases unmatched to any gene: 6. In DNA form, the CDR3 reads TGCGCCAGCAGCAAAAGCGGGACAGGGGACACTGAAGCTTTCTTT. Protein: CASSKSGTGDTEAFF.

V gene TRBV5-1 combines with J gene TRBJ2-7; 9 bases are shared with TRBD1. Germline values: CDR1 SGHRS, CDR2 YFSETQ. This CDR3 comprises 13 residues. With V trimmed by 4 bases and J by 5 bases, 4 bases remained unmatched. The CDR3 here is CASSRDRVHEQYF. The CDR3 DNA reads TGCGCCAGCAGCCGGGACAGGGTCCACGAGCAGTACTTC.

This clone turned up a few times. The chain combines TRBV10-3 with TRBJ1-3; 9 nucleotides align to TRBD1. The junction had 6 bases not matched to a gene; V was cut back by 6 bases and J by 0 bases. The CDR3 contains 16 residues. The germline CDR1 and CDR2 sequences are ENHRY and SYGVKD. CDR3 sequence: CAIRDRGIGSGNTIYF. The CDR3 region has the DNA TGTGCCATCAGAGACAGGGGGATCGGCTCTGGAAACACCATATATTTT.

The rearrangement joins TRBV28 to TRBJ2-7, with TRBD1 matching over 8 bases. The junction had 8 bases not matched to a gene; V was cut back by 5 bases and J by 2 bases. The CDR3 consists of 15 residues. CDR1 is MDHEN and CDR2 is SYDVKM in the germline V gene. The DNA of the CDR3 is TGTGCCAGCAGTCCACGGACAGGGTTGACCTACGAGCAGTACTTC. This encodes CASSPRTGLTYEQYF.

This clone occurred once. The chain couples TRBV7-9 to TRBJ2-7; TRBD1 matches at 10 bases. V gave up 5 bases and J gave up 2 bases; unmatched junction bases: 3. Germline CDR1 SEHNR, CDR2 FQNEAQ (reference sequence). The CDR3 is made up of 14 amino acids. CDR3 bases: TGTGCCAGCAGCGCCGGGACAGGGGCCTACGAGCAGTACTTC. Its protein product is CASSAGTGAYEQYF.

The chain links TRBV14 to TRBJ2-1; 11 bases are shared with TRBD2. CDR1 and CDR2 (germline): SGHDN, FVKESK. This CDR3 has 16 residues. With 0 bases clipped from V and 7 bases from J, the junction kept 5 bases outside the gene matches. Here the CDR3 DNA reads TGTGCCAGCAGCCAAGAGGGACTAGCGGAAACAAATGAGCAGTTCTTC. Its protein product is CASSQEGLAETNEQFF.

The chain has TRBV27 and TRBJ2-7; D unresolved. The CDR3 runs 13 residues. Trimming shortened V by 2 bases and J by 3 bases, and 8 bases separated the two germline ends. Germline V gene data show CDR1 as MNHEY and CDR2 as SMNVEV (reference sequence). CDR3 region: CASSLGRIYEQYF. The CDR3 DNA reads as TGTGCCAGCAGTTTAGGCAGGATCTACGAGCAGTACTTC.

The rearrangement joins TRBV13 to TRBJ2-2; 10 nucleotides agree with TRBD2. Trimming took 2 bases from V and 3 from J; bases not matched to a gene: 0. The CDR3 extends over 15 amino acids. Germline CDR1 and CDR2: PRHDT and FYEKMQ (reference sequence). The CDR3 spells CASSLLAGDTGELFF. DNA for the CDR3: TGTGCCAGCAGCTTACTAGCGGGAGACACCGGGGAGCTGTTTTTT.

The genes are TRBV7-3 and TRBJ2-5; D is perhaps TRBD1 (8 bases). The CDR3 extends over 16 amino acids. Germline CDR1 SGHTA, CDR2 FQGTGA. Trimming pared 2 bases from V and 4 bases from J, leaving 17 bases between. CDR3 residues: CASSLGQGGLVETQYF. In nucleotides, the CDR3 is TGTGCCAGCAGCTTAGGACAGGGAGGGCTCGTAGAGACCCAGTACTTC.

This clone was observed a handful of times. This chain joins TRBV19 and TRBJ2-1, with TRBD2 identical over 9 bases. Germline V gene data show CDR1 as LNHDA and CDR2 as SQIVND (reference sequence). V gave up 0 bases and J gave up 8 bases; unmatched junction bases: 5. CDR3 length: 15 amino acids. CDR3 protein: CASSIEGGGADEQFF. The CDR3 DNA follows: TGTGCCAGTAGTATAGAGGGCGGGGGGGCCGATGAGCAGTTCTTC.

The CDR3 spells CASSSPTGGGYTF. The CDR3 region has the DNA TGTGCCAGCAGTTCCCCGACAGGGGGTGGCTACACCTTC. This chain joins TRBV6-5 and TRBJ1-2; 9 nucleotides agree with TRBD1. The CDR3 is 13 residues long. Germline-derived CDR1 and CDR2 are MNHEY and SVGAGI. V lost 4 bases and J lost 7; bases outside the gene matches: 4.

The chain joins TRBV6-5 to TRBJ1-1, with 7 bases that match TRBD1. The CDR3 has 13 residues. Germline CDR1 is MNHEY and CDR2 is SVGAGI. V shed 5 bases, J shed 2 bases, and the junction held 2 bases outside the gene matches. DNA for the CDR3: TGTGCCAGCAGTGACAGGGTAAACACTGAAGCTTTCTTT. The encoded protein is CASSDRVNTEAFF.

The gene calls are TRBV7-9 and TRBJ1-5; D not certain. The V gene's germline CDR1 is SEHNR and CDR2 FQNEAQ (reference sequence). The CDR3 spans 15 residues. Deletions cut 6 bases from V and 2 bases from J, with 14 bases between. The CDR3 loop is CASSPPGIGNQPQHF. CDR3 DNA: TGTGCCAGCAGTCCTCCGGGGATTGGCAATCAGCCCCAGCATTTT.

The chain has TRBV5-1 and TRBJ2-5, with 7 bases matching TRBD1. CDR1 SGHRS and CDR2 YFSETQ come from the germline V gene. The length of the CDR3 is 15 residues. With V trimmed by 4 bases and J by 5 bases, 11 bases remained unmatched. The CDR3 DNA is TGCGCCAGCAGCGTCCTGGGGACAGCCATGGAGACCCAGTACTTC. Translation: CASSVLGTAMETQYF.

V usage is TRBV6-6 and J usage is TRBJ1-1; no reliable D call. CDR3 length: 15 residues. Trimming removed 6 bases at V and 0 bases at J, with 14 bases between. The germline gives CDR1 MNHNY, CDR2 SVGAGI (reference sequence). The CDR3 region is CASRPGKGMNTEAFF. The CDR3 coding sequence is TGTGCCAGCAGGCCCGGGAAAGGAATGAACACTGAAGCTTTCTTT.

The V gene is TRBV27, the J gene TRBJ1-4; D may be TRBD1 (5 bases). Germline-derived CDR1 and CDR2 are MNHEY and SMNVEV (reference sequence). V shed 3 bases and J shed 7 bases, with 12 bases lying between them. The CDR3 is 14 amino acids. The CDR3 region is CASSFLGQGEKLFF. The CDR3 nucleotides read TGTGCCAGCAGTTTTTTGGGGCAGGGTGAAAAACTGTTTTTT.